This section outlines one T cell receptor (beta chain) sequence together with its context. The trim removed 7 bases at V and 6 bases at J, leaving 11 bases unmatched. The CDR3 is 13 residues long. Germline V CDR1 and CDR2: SQVTM, ANQGSEA. The sample belongs to a study of blood T cell repertoires in COVID-19. In the study overall: T cells, B-cell-depleted T cells, or PBMCs provided the cDNA or gDNA that served as material.

In the source study's methods: Estimated nucleated cell counts came from reference gene primer amplification. The protocol was immunoSEQ multiplex PCR, while the TCRdb copy is restricted to in-frame clones and leaves out a portion. V and J calls plus clone size are reproduced from that table; the DNA served to infer D and trimming. The sample shows 150,000 to 200,000 clones, 85% to 90% of them seen only once. The J gene is TRBJ2-7, the V gene TRBV29-1; 8 bases map to TRBD1. Sequenced: peripheral blood. The receptor was isolated from a human donor in a cohort sampled during active COVID-19. The CDR3 is CSALGQDLGEQYF. The CDR3 DNA reads TGCAGCGCGTTGGGACAGGACCTCGGCGAGCAGTACTTC.